A single T cell receptor beta chain is shown here with its context. This entry comes from a study of control samples from healthy donors and cancer patients. V lost 5 bases, J lost 4 bases, and 5 bases stayed unmatched. The CDR3 is 13 residues long. The V gene's germline CDR1 is SGHRS and CDR2 YFSETQ. Using immunoSEQ multiplex PCR, the repertoire was profiled, and TCRdb retains in-frame clones only, with some absent. The data hold approximately 20,000 clones, with 84% observed a single time. The sequence came from a man between 60 and 75 years old with colorectal cancer. The V and J genes are TRBV5-1 and TRBJ1-2; 7 nucleotides agree with TRBD1. The sequencing input was PBMCs. CDR3 DNA sequence: TGCGCCAGCAGGAACGAGGGGGCCTATGGCTACACCTTC. The encoded protein is CASRNEGAYGYTF.